Reported below is one T cell receptor beta chain. Many counts were recorded for this clonotype. This receptor's antigen is unknown. The input lacks base qualities; no much larger clone sits a single base away. The library was built by means of PCR. Sequencing took place on an Illumina HiSeq 2500. To reduce PCR and sequencing biases, unique molecular identifiers were built into the TCR beta cDNA libraries. Per 1 to 10 million input T cells, approximately 500,000 cDNA molecules were obtained, such that each molecule approximated one T cell. The patient libraries were prepared and sequenced with the same protocol used for the earlier healthy control dataset. Within a given batch, samples were prepared together, multiplexed and sequenced on the same HiSeq lane. In the source study's methods: Raw barcoded reads were processed with MIGEC, and single-read molecular identifier groups were discarded before consensus assembly and CDR3 extraction. Clonotype tables were post-analysed with VDJtools, and diversity was normalized by down-sampling all datasets to the smallest sample size. Repertoire overlap clustering matched CDR3 amino acid but not nucleotide sequences to correct batch-related cross-sample contamination. TCRdb ran its own pipeline on the public reads, namely fastp trimming at Q25 and MiXCR clone calling, and kept in-frame beta chains. Each CDR3 protein gets just one entry, which takes the most common genes and DNA from the rows behind it. These V and J calls derive from TCRdb rather than the authors' analysis. The table for this sample lists roughly 430,000 distinct CDR3 sequences; 35% to 45% of them were counted only once. Of the sample, approximately 7.6% falls within the top ten clones.

To demonstrate the VDJtools post-analysis software, the study profiled TCR beta repertoires from the peripheral blood of some 13 young patients with multiple sclerosis. The multiple sclerosis patients were children and adolescents ranging in age from roughly 6 to 15 years. The data stem from a study of post-analysis software for immune sequencing data (dated by TCRdb to 2013 to 2016). Study-wide context: Relapsing-remitting, secondary progressive and progressive-relapsing multiple sclerosis were recorded as disease courses, and subtype annotation was lacking for some patients. The patient repertoires were set against approximately 10 previously published healthy control repertoires from donors whose ages ranged from about 6 to 25 years. A subset of samples was prepared in parallel using single-end sample barcoding, then pooled and co-amplified after Illumina adapter ligation. The paper as a whole reports these results and caveats: The control group was slightly older than the multiple sclerosis patient group. Normalized Chao1 diversity was significantly lower in multiple sclerosis patients than controls, suggesting substantial peripheral T-cell clonal expansion. Direct clustering with F measure revealed strong co-clustering of samples prepared in the same batch, which led to a batch-effect correction.

The source of this sequence is a girl aged 2 to 9 with multiple sclerosis. The sample comprised blood.

CDR3 loop: CASSLDRGRGYTF. The nucleotides read TGTGCCAGCAGCTTAGACCGGGGGCGAGGCTACACCTTC. The V and J genes are TRBV7-6 and TRBJ1-2; matching of 6 bases hints at TRBD1 as the D gene. CDR1 SGHVS and CDR2 FNYEAQ were looked up in the germline V gene. The CDR3 sequence holds 13 residues, the cysteine and phenylalanine included. The DNA shown is the 39-base CDR3, in frame from base 1. Between the V and J ends, shortened by 1 base and 8 bases respectively, the junction contains 11 bases.